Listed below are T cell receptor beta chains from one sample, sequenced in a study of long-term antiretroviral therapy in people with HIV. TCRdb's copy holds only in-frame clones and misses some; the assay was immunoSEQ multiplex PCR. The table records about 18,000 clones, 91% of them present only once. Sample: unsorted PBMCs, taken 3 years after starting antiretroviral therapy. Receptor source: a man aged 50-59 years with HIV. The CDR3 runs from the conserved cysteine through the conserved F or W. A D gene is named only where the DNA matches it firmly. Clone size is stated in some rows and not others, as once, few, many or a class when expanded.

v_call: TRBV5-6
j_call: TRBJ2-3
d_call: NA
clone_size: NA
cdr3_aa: CASSADNPDTQYF
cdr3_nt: TGTGCCAGCAGCGCGGACAATCCAGATACGCAGTATTTT

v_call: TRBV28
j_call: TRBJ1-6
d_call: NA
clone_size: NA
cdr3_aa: CASSQSSGNSPLHF
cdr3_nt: TGTGCCAGCAGCCAATCCAGCGGTAATTCACCCCTCCACTTT

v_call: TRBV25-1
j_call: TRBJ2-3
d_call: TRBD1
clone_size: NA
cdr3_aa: CASSLGTGVSTDTQYF
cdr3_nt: TGTGCCAGCAGTTTGGGGACAGGGGTTAGCACAGATACGCAGTATTTT

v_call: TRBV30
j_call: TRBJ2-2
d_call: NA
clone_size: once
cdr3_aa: CAWSNGWRGVTGELFF
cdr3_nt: TGTGCCTGGAGTAATGGTTGGCGAGGGGTCACCGGGGAGCTGTTTTTT

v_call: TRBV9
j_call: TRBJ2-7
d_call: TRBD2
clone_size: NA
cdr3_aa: CASSTGTSGGSYEQYF
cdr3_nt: TGTGCCAGCAGCACTGGGACTAGCGGGGGCTCCTACGAGCAGTACTTC

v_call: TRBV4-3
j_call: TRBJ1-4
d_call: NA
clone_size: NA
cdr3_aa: CASSQDWGSNEKLFF
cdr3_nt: TGCGCCAGCAGCCAAGATTGGGGATCTAATGAAAAACTGTTTTTT

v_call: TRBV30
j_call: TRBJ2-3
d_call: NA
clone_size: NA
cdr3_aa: CAWTRGAQDTQYF
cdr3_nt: TGTGCCTGGACCAGGGGGGCCCAAGATACGCAGTATTTT

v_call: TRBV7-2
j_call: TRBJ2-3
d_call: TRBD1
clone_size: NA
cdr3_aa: CASNEGALTDTQYF
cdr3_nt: TGTGCCAGCAACGAGGGGGCTCTTACAGATACGCAGTATTTT

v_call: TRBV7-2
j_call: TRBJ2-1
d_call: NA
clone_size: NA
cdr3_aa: CASSFYNEQFF
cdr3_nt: TGTGCCAGCAGCTTCTACAATGAGCAGTTCTTC

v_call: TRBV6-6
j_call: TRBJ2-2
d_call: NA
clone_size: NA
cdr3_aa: CASSYSGGGGTGELFF
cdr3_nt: TGTGCCAGCAGTTACTCTGGGGGGGGCGGAACCGGGGAGCTGTTTTTT

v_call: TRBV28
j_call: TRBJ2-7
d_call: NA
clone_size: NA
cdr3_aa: CASSLVGQEPYEQYF
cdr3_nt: TGTGCCAGCAGTTTAGTGGGCCAGGAACCCTACGAGCAGTACTTC

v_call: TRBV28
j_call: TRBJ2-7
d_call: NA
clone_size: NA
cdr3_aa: CASSRGYEQYF
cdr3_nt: TGTGCCAGCAGTCGAGGCTACGAGCAGTACTTC

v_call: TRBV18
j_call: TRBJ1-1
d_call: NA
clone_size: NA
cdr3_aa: CASSPGSGVNTEAFF
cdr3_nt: TGTGCCAGCTCACCAGGCAGCGGGGTGAACACTGAAGCTTTCTTT

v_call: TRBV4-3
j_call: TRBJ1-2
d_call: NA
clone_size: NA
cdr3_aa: CASSQEGAQRPYGYTF
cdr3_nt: TGCGCCAGCAGCCAAGAAGGGGCCCAAAGGCCCTATGGCTACACCTTC

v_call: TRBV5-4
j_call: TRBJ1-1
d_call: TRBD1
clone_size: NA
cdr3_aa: CASSRGQGNTEAFF
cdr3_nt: TGTGCCAGCAGCCGGGGACAGGGGAACACTGAAGCTTTCTTT

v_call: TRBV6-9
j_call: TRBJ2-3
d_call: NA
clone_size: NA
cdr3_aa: CASSSQTQYF
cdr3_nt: TGTGCCAGCAGTTCACAGACGCAGTATTTT

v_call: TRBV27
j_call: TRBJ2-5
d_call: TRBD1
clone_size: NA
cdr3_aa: CASSPLDRAETQYF
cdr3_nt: TGTGCCAGCAGCCCGCTGGACAGGGCAGAGACCCAGTACTTC

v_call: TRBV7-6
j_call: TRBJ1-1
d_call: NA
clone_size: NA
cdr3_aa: CASSSEGINTEAFF
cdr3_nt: TGTGCCAGCAGCTCAGAGGGAATCAACACTGAAGCTTTCTTT

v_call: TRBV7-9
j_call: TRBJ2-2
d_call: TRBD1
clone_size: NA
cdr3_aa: CASSSDRGRAGELFF
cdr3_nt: TGTGCCAGCAGCTCCGACAGGGGGCGCGCCGGGGAGCTGTTTTTT

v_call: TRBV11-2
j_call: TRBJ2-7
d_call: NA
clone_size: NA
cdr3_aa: CASSPWDASYEQYF
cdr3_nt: TGTGCCAGCAGCCCCTGGGACGCTTCCTACGAGCAGTACTTC

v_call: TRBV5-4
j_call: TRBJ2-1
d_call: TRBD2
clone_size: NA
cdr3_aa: CASSLAGSPLNEQFF
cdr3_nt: TGTGCCAGCAGCCTAGCGGGGAGTCCCCTCAATGAGCAGTTCTTC

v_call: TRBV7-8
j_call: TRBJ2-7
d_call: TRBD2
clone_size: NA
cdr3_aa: CASSLTSASYEQYF
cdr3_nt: TGTGCCAGCAGCTTAACTAGCGCATCCTACGAGCAGTACTTC

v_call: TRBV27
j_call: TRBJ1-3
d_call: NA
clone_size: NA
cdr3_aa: CASSLLPGNTIYF
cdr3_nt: TGTGCCAGCAGTTTGCTTCCCGGAAACACCATATATTTT

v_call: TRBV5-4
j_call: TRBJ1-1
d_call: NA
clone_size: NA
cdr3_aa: CASSLEDTEAFF
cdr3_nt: TGTGCCAGCAGCTTGGAAGATACTGAAGCTTTCTTT

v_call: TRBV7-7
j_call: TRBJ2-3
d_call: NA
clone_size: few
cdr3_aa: CASSLGEGNTQYF
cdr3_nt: TGTGCCAGCAGCTTAGGTGAAGGTAATACGCAGTATTTT

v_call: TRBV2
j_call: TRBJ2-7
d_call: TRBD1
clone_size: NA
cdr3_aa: CASSALGQGAGYEQYF
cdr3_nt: TGTGCCAGCAGCGCTTTGGGACAGGGGGCAGGTTACGAGCAGTACTTC

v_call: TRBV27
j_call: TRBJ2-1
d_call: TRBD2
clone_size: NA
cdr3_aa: CASSPGTSGGYEQFF
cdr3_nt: TGTGCCAGCAGTCCAGGGACTAGCGGGGGGTATGAGCAGTTCTTC

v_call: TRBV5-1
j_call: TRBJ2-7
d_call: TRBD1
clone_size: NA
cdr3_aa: CASSLAQGVYEQYF
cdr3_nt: TGCGCCAGCAGCTTGGCTCAGGGGGTTTACGAGCAGTACTTC

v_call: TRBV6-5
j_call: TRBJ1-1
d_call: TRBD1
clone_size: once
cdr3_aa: CASRDRGRMNTEAFF
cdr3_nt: TGTGCCAGCAGGGACAGGGGCCGAATGAACACTGAAGCTTTCTTT

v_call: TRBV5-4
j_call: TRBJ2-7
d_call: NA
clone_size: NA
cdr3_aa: CATRGNRDHEQYF
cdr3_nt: TGTGCCACCCGGGGGAACAGGGACCACGAGCAGTACTTC

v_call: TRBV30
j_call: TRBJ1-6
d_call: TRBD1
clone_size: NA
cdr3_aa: CAWSIARGRVSPLHF
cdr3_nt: TGTGCCTGGAGTATCGCCAGGGGGCGAGTTTCACCCCTCCACTTT

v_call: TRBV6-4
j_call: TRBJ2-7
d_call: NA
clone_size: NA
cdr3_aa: CASSDSKGSEQYF
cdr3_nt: TGTGCCAGCAGTGACTCGAAGGGCTCCGAGCAGTACTTC

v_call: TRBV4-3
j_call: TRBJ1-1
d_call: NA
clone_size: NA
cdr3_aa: CASSQGQRYEAFF
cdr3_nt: TGCGCCAGCAGCCAAGGACAGCGCTACGAAGCTTTCTTT

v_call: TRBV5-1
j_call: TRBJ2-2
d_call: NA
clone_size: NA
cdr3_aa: CASSLVGAAGELFF
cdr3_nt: TGCGCCAGCAGCTTGGTGGGGGCGGCCGGGGAGCTGTTTTTT

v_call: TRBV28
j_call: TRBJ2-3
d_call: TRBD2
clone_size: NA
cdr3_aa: CASTSGGSTDTQYF
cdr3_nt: TGTGCCAGCACCTCGGGGGGAAGCACAGATACGCAGTATTTT

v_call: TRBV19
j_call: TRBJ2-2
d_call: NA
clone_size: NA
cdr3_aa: CASLGRWTVNTGELFF
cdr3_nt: TGTGCCAGTCTGGGGAGATGGACAGTGAACACCGGGGAGCTGTTTTTT

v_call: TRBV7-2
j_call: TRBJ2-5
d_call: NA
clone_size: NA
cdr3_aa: CASSLSGQAETQYF
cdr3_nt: TGTGCCAGCAGCCTATCCGGACAAGCGGAGACCCAGTACTTC

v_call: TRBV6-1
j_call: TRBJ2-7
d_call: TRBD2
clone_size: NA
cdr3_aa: CASTGTSGDPYEQYF
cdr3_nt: TGTGCCAGCACAGGGACTAGCGGGGATCCTTACGAGCAGTACTTC

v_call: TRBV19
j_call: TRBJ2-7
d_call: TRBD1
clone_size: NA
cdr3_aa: CASSGTGTYEQYF
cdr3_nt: TGTGCCAGCTCCGGGACAGGGACCTACGAGCAGTACTTC

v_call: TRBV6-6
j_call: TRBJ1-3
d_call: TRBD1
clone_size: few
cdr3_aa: CASSYGQGANTIYF
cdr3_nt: TGTGCCAGCAGTTACGGACAGGGGGCGAACACCATATATTTT

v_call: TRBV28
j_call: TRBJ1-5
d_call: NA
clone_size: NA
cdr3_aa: CASSLNNQPQHF
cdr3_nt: TGTGCCAGCAGTTTGAATAATCAGCCCCAGCATTTT

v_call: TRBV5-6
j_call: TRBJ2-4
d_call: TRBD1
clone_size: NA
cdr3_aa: CASTRQGNIQYF
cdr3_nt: TGTGCCAGCACCCGACAGGGAAACATTCAGTACTTC

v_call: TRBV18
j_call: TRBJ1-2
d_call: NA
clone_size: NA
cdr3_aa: CASSPRDTYGYTF
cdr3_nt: TGTGCCAGCTCACCACGGGATACCTATGGCTACACCTTC

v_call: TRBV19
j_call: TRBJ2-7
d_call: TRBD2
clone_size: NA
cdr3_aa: CASSPRTSGLIYEQYF
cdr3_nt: TGTGCCAGTAGTCCGAGGACTAGCGGTCTAATCTACGAGCAGTACTTC

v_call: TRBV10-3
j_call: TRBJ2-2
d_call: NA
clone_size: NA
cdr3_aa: CAISDVGTGELFF
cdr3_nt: TGTGCCATCAGTGATGTGGGAACCGGGGAGCTGTTTTTT

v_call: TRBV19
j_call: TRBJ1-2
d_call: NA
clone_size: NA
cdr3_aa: CASSPTGVYGYTF
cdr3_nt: TGTGCCAGTAGTCCGACAGGCGTCTATGGCTACACCTTC

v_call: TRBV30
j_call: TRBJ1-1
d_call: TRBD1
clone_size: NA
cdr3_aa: CAWTTGGPTEAFF
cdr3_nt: TGTGCCTGGACCACAGGGGGCCCCACTGAAGCTTTCTTT

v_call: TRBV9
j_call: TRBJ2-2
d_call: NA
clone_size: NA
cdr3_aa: CASSVAGANTGELFF
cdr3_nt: TGTGCCAGCAGCGTAGCGGGGGCTAACACCGGGGAGCTGTTTTTT

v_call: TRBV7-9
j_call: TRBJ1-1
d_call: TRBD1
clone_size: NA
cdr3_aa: CASSRRTGESEAFF
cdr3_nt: TGTGCCAGCAGCCGCCGGACAGGGGAATCTGAAGCTTTCTTT